What follows describes a single TCR beta chain. This record comes from a study of blood T cell repertoires in COVID-19. About the study: PBMCs, B-cell-depleted T cells, or T cells were the source of the cDNA or gDNA that made up the material.

Data came from immunoSEQ multiplex PCR; TCRdb stores just in-frame clones and leaves some out. The sample carries about 170,000 clones, roughly 87% recorded once. The sequenced material came from peripheral blood. This receptor was obtained from a woman aged 70 to 79 with acute or convalescent COVID-19.

CDR3 region: CASSVGAGGPVNTKEQFF. CDR3 nucleotide sequence: TGTGCCAGCAGCGTAGGGGCGGGAGGGCCTGTGAACACCAAGGAGCAGTTCTTC. This sequence joins TRBV9 and TRBJ2-1, with 9 bases matching TRBD2. Germline CDR1 is SGDLS and CDR2 is YYNGEE. This CDR3 has 18 residues. With V trimmed by 0 bases and J by 10 bases, 17 bases remained unmatched.